These 19 T cell receptor beta chains were all obtained from the same sample, sequenced in a study of Ad26.COV2.S vaccination and SARS-CoV-2 variants. Some clones are missing from TCRdb's copy, which holds only in-frame ones; the method was immunoSEQ multiplex PCR. Found here are approximately 350,000 clones, around 87% of them singletons; the top ten hold about 3.4%. Treatment described: over 15 received Ad26.COV2.S at low or high dose, single or two shots; 5 received placebo; per-sample allocation not given. The samples were gathered on day 63 after the first injection of vaccine or placebo. Source: peripheral blood, taken in a trial of Ad26.COV2.S vaccine versus placebo. These receptors were obtained from a person between 18 and 59 years old who received the Ad26.COV2.S COVID-19 vaccine or a placebo.

V is TRBV6-2 or TRBV6-3 and J is TRBJ1-2; D remains unclear. Germline V gene sequence: CDR1 MNHEY, CDR2 SVGEGT. The CDR3 sequence is 15 residues long. V lost 0 bases, J lost 4 bases, and 12 bases lay in between. CDR3 in amino acids: CASSYSTPSSYGYTF. The CDR3 DNA is TGTGCCAGCAGTTACTCCACGCCGAGTAGCTATGGCTACACCTTC.

This chain connects TRBV5-8 to TRBJ1-5; 9 bases match TRBD1. The CDR3 covers 15 residues. Germline CDR1 SGHTS, CDR2 YDEGEE. V was pared by 3 bases and J by 7 bases, with 8 bases of the junction left unmatched. The CDR3 region has the DNA TGTGCCAGCAGCTACCGGGACAGGGAATGGCAGCCCCAGCATTTT. It specifies CASSYRDREWQPQHF.

The genes are TRBV4-1 and TRBJ2-1, with 14 bases identical to TRBD2. The CDR3 runs 16 residues. J lost 15 bases, V lost 0 bases, and 10 bases had no gene match. Per the germline V gene, CDR1 is MGHRA and CDR2 is YSYEKL. The CDR3 sequence: CASSQDGLAGGYNGFF. CDR3 in DNA: TGCGCCAGCAGCCAAGACGGACTAGCGGGGGGTTATAACGGGTTCTTC.

The chain uses TRBV12-3 or TRBV12-4 and TRBJ1-2; TRBD1 is a possible D gene (5 bases). The CDR3 spans 12 residues. Trimming removed 1 base at V and 13 bases at J, with 13 bases between. The CDR3 here is CASSLGGVTFTF. The CDR3 region has the DNA TGTGCCAGCAGTTTAGGGGGGGTTACTTTCACCTTC.

CDR3 in amino acids: CASTIEGWQANTGELFF. The CDR3 DNA follows: TGCGCCAGCACCATAGAAGGTTGGCAGGCGAACACCGGGGAGCTGTTTTTT. V gene TRBV4-1 combines with J gene TRBJ2-2; D unresolved. The CDR3 has 17 residues. From germline, CDR1 is MGHRA and CDR2 YSYEKL. V gave up 7 bases and J gave up 0 bases, with 18 bases separating them.

This chain joins TRBV18 and TRBJ1-1; D is ambiguous. There are 16 residues in the CDR3. Germline V CDR1 and CDR2: KGHSH, LQKENI. V lost 2 bases and J 0 bases, leaving 13 bases between the germline ends. CDR3 sequence: CASSPVSSGLNTEAFF. CDR3 sequence (DNA): TGTGCCAGCTCACCAGTTTCTTCAGGATTGAACACTGAAGCTTTCTTT.

V gene TRBV6-4 combines with J gene TRBJ2-1, with 16 bases lining up with TRBD2. Germline values: CDR1 MRHNA, CDR2 SNTAGT. The CDR3 runs to 15 residues. V lost 3 bases to trimming and J lost 8 bases; unmatched junction nucleotides: 1. The chain's CDR3 is CASSEGLAGGDEQFF. The CDR3 DNA reads as TGTGCCAGCAGTGAGGGACTAGCGGGGGGGGATGAGCAGTTCTTC.

Here the CDR3 reads CASSTLAGDQETQYF. The CDR3 nucleotides are TGTGCCAGCTCAACCCTAGCGGGGGACCAAGAGACCCAGTACTTC. The V and J genes are TRBV7-3 and TRBJ2-5, with 10 bases lining up with TRBD2. This CDR3 comprises 15 residues. From germline, CDR1 is SGHTA and CDR2 FQGTGA. V gave up 8 bases and J gave up 0 bases; unmatched junction bases: 6.

V is TRBV30 and J is TRBJ2-1; 9 bases agree with TRBD1. There are 13 residues in the CDR3. Germline CDR1 GTSNPN, CDR2 SVGIG (reference sequence). The trim removed 0 bases at V and 9 bases at J, leaving 3 bases unmatched. CDR3 DNA: TGTGCCTGGAGTGTAAGGGGACAGGGTGAGCAGTTCTTC. Its protein is CAWSVRGQGEQFF.

The rearrangement joins TRBV3-1 (or the pseudogene TRBV3-2) to TRBJ2-3; D possibly corresponds to TRBD2 (7 bases). The CDR3 is 18 residues long. Deletions cut 1 base from V and 2 bases from J, with 19 bases between. CDR1 and CDR2 (germline): LGHDT, YNNKEL (reference sequence). The CDR3 coding sequence is TGTGCCAGCAGCCAAGCAAGCCTGCGAGGGGGGGTCACAGATACGCAGTATTTT. It is translated as CASSQASLRGGVTDTQYF.

V gene TRBV7-8 combines with J gene TRBJ1-5; a weak D match, TRBD1 (5 bases). CDR3 length: 14 residues. V lost 2 bases, J lost 2 bases, and 7 bases lay in between. Germline-derived CDR1 and CDR2 are SGHVS and FQNEAQ. The CDR3 sequence: CASSLTRGNQPQHF. The CDR3 DNA reads as TGTGCCAGCAGCTTAACCAGGGGCAATCAGCCCCAGCATTTT.

The sample holds a few counts of this clone. The chain combines TRBV29-1 with TRBJ2-7; D is unresolved. Germline CDR1 reads SQVTM; CDR2 reads ANQGSEA. Trimming stripped 4 bases from V and 0 bases from J, with 10 bases between. There are 13 residues in the CDR3. The CDR3 coding sequence is TGCAGCGTTGTTGTCGATAACTCCTACGAGCAGTACTTC. Its translation: CSVVVDNSYEQYF.

The chain employs TRBV5-6 and TRBJ2-2; tentative D call: TRBD1 (5 bases). CDR1 is SGHDT and CDR2 is YYEEEE in the germline V gene. The CDR3 sequence is 14 residues long. Between the trimmed V and J ends, which lost 3 bases and 4 bases, there was a span of 10 bases. The CDR3 reads CASSSTGFTGELFF. The CDR3 coding sequence is TGTGCCAGCAGCTCTACAGGTTTCACCGGGGAGCTGTTTTTT.

The V call is TRBV29-1, the J call TRBJ2-1; tentative D call: TRBD2 (6 bases). Germline loops: CDR1 SQVTM, CDR2 ANQGSEA. The CDR3 sequence is 15 residues long. The CDR3 loop reads CIVGGRGNPYNEQFF. In DNA, the CDR3 is TGCATCGTGGGGGGTCGGGGGAACCCTTACAATGAGCAGTTCTTC.

This rearrangement joins TRBV5-1 to TRBJ1-2; D is unclear. Germline lookup yields CDR1 SGHRS and CDR2 YFSETQ. The CDR3 extends over 14 amino acids. Trimming pared 0 bases from V and 4 bases from J, leaving 10 bases between. CDR3 DNA sequence: TGCGCCAGCAGCTTGGAGGGCCCGGTCTATGGCTACACCTTC. This gives the protein CASSLEGPVYGYTF.

The rearrangement joins TRBV15 to TRBJ1-2, with TRBD1 identical over 7 bases. Germline CDR1 LNHNV, CDR2 YYDKDF (reference sequence). J was trimmed by 7 bases and V by 0 bases; bases with no gene match: 5. The CDR3 loop spans 14 amino acids. DNA for the CDR3: TGTGCCACCAGCAGAGAAAGGGGGCTGGCTGGCTACACCTTC. Translation: CATSRERGLAGYTF.

The J gene is TRBJ2-1, the V gene TRBV4-3; D may be TRBD1 or TRBD2 (6 bases each). The CDR3 contains 15 residues. V lost 2 bases and J 2 bases, leaving 10 bases between the germline ends. Germline V gene data show CDR1 as LGHNA and CDR2 as YSLEER. The CDR3 is CASSQRGVTYNEQFF. CDR3 bases: TGCGCCAGCAGCCAAAGGGGGGTCACCTACAATGAGCAGTTCTTC.

The gene calls are TRBV10-1 and TRBJ2-1; unclear D gene. Germline assignment: CDR1 WNHNN and CDR2 SYGVQD (reference sequence). The V end was cut by 0 bases, the J end by 4 bases, with 7 bases between. The CDR3 has 14 amino acids. This CDR3 is CASSESRKYNEQFF. The CDR3 region has the DNA TGCGCCAGCAGTGAGTCAAGGAAATACAATGAGCAGTTCTTC.

This rearrangement joins TRBV27 to TRBJ2-4, with TRBD2 identical over 8 bases. This CDR3 spans 14 amino acids. Germline V gives CDR1 MNHEY, CDR2 SMNVEV (reference sequence). Trimming took 6 bases from V and 7 from J; bases not matched to a gene: 8. The CDR3 protein is CASSRRGVGNIQYF. CDR3 sequence (DNA): TGTGCCAGCAGCCGGCGGGGGGTCGGGAACATTCAGTACTTC.